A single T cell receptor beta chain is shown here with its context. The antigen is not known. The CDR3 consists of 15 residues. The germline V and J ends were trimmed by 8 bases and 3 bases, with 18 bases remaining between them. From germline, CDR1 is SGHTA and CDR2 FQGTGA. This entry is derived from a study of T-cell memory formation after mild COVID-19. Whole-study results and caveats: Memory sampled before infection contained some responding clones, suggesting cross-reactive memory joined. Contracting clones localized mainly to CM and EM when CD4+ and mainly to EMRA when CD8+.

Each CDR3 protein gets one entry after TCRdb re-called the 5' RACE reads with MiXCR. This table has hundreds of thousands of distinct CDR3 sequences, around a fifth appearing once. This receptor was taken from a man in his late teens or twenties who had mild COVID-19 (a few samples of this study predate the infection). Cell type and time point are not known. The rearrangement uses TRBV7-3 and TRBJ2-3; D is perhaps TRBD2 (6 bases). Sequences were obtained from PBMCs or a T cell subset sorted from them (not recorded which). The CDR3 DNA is TGTGCCAGCGGCCTCCGGGGGATAAATACAGATACGCAGTATTTT. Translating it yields CASGLRGINTDTQYF.